The clone carrying this T cell receptor beta chain was seen a handful of times. This entry belongs to a study of T cells in Graves' hyperthyroidism and ophthalmopathy. TCR beta CDR3 regions were amplified from RNA transcripts. HTBI primers were used for first-round RT-PCR of the TCR CDR3. Via MiXCR, TCRdb re-called the multiplex PCR reads, giving one row per CDR3 protein. The sample shows 550,000 to 700,000 distinct CDR3 sequences, around 15% of them seen only once. CDR3 length: 15 residues. CDR1 and CDR2 from the germline V gene are SGHRS and YFSETQ. The V end lost 0 bases, the J end lost 4 bases, and 13 bases lay between the germline ends.

The chain links TRBV5-1 to TRBJ2-5; either TRBD1 or TRBD2 may fit D (5 bases each). This sequence originates from a woman aged 40-49 years with Graves' ophthalmopathy. Sequenced input: blood. The CDR3 spells CASSLEEGRGETQYF. CDR3 nucleotides: TGCGCCAGCAGCTTGGAAGAGGGGCGCGGAGAGACCCAGTACTTC. The entire variable domain, with the rest obtained from reference TRBV5-1 and TRBJ2-5, is as follows: KAGVTQTPRYLIKTRGQQVTLSCSPISGHRSVSWYQQTPGQGLQFLFEYFSETQRNKGNFPGRFSGRQFSNSRSEMNVSTLELGDSALYLCASSLEEGRGETQYFGPGTRLLVL.